This T cell receptor beta chain was retrieved from a study of shared clonotypes between healthy human individuals (dated by TCRdb to the early 2020s). Background on the whole study: Two women and a few men aged 18 to 49 years were included in the cohort. Per donor, three plates each were used for CD4 naive and CD4 memory, two for CD8 naive, and one for CD8 memory. To estimate repertoire size and how much clonotypes are shared between individuals, the study performed deep sequencing of blood TCR repertoires from a few healthy adults. Different laboratories and diverse techniques were used to prepare libraries and sequence TCR repertoires, to increase sequencing depth and limit assay-specific biases. Per donor, leukapheresis produced somewhere between about 0.85 and 10 billion PBMCs. Results and caveats for the whole study, not just this receptor: Sampling was restricted to blood, and TCR repertoires in tissue are likely to differ from TCR repertoires in blood. Pairwise subsampling indicated that sequencing depth was expected to affect the degree of clonotype sharing among donors. Estimated clonotype richness was generally larger for naive than for memory subsets. Rarefaction of sorted-subset datasets indicated incomplete sequencing despite the large sequencing depth. Sharing across a handful of donors was observed for around 4.8% of naive CD4, 3% to 3.5% of naive CD8, 2% to 2.5% of memory CD4, and about 0.4% of memory CD8 clonotypes. Compared with non-shared clonotypes, clonotypes shared by all four sorted-subset donors had higher generation probabilities. Because the study included only a small number of donors, the genetic and exposure-history diversity represented was limited.

Using the deep immunoSEQ assay, TCR CDR3 regions were amplified from genomic DNA by multiplex PCR. Extracted genomic DNA from each cell subset was spread evenly across all wells of several immunoSEQ 96-well plates, with each plate serving as a replicate. For sorted subsets, about 220 ng of genomic DNA, equivalent to some 33,000 T cell genomes, went into each replicate PCR. Purified libraries were measured with a Qubit 3.0 fluorometer, size-checked on a Bioanalyzer 2100, and measured again with the KAPA Library Quantification kit. A separate single-read 150-cycle Illumina NextSeq 550 flow cell was used to sequence each immunoSEQ 96-well plate. In the source study's methods: Because the immunoSEQ output held only junctional sequences and lacked quality scores, the filtering could not match the filtering applied to full-length reads. Sequences were annotated with PyIR, a Python wrapper for IgBLAST v1.9, and V/J genes and CDR3 were assigned using IMGT germline references. Reads were filtered out if the reads had weak V/J assignments (E-value above 1e-6), no CDR3, stop codons, out-of-frame junctions, or ambiguous translated residues. V3J clonotypes were defined by identical inferred V gene, J gene, and CDR3 amino acid sequence. To compute the percentage overlap between repertoires, the number of shared unique clonotypes was divided by the size of the smaller repertoire. RTK rarefaction, the Chao1 estimator, and Recon v2.1 estimates of unobserved clonotypes were used to assess repertoire richness. For all TCRbeta clonotypes obtained by the gDNA method from a few donors, generation probabilities were computed with OLGA. TCRdb carries this immuneACCESS record with in-frame sequences only. Its versions omit some clonotypes, under half of them owing to an unresolved V gene in the studies checked, with the rest unexplained. The V and J calls and clone size were taken over from that table, and D and trimming were inferred from the DNA. The sample records around 2,000,000 clones, 85% to 95% of which are singletons. In total, the top ten clones hold roughly 0.13% of the sample.

CDR1 and CDR2, per the germline V gene, are ENHRY and SYGVKD. The cysteine opens and the phenylalanine closes a CDR3 of 13 amino acids. The only DNA kept is the CDR3, 39 bases in frame from the first base. A distance of 5 bases separates the germline ends of V and J, which lose 2 bases and 6 bases respectively. Regarding this clone: No cognate antigen has been identified for it. The record has no base qualities; no much larger clone is one base away. In the same sample, other DNA sequences code for this CDR3.

Donors were healthy HIV-negative adults with no recently reported acute infections or vaccinations. All donors were Caucasian adults living in Nashville, Tennessee, USA. Magnetic negative selection was used to enrich CD4+ T cells, after which naive cells were positively selected on CD45RA and the negative fraction became the memory subset. After blood collection by leukapheresis, PBMCs were isolated using Ficoll-Histopaque density gradient centrifugation and then cryopreserved in the vapor phase of liquid nitrogen. Analytical flow cytometry was used to check the purity and quantity of each magnetically sorted T cell population. Genomic DNA was isolated from each sorted fraction and quantified by UV absorbance on a Nanodrop 2000c.

The receptor's source is a man younger than 35 in good health. The sample comprised naive CD4+ T cells sorted from blood. Sample cell subset or site, as interpreted from the label and publication: CD45RA+ positively selected. The sequence joins TRBV10-3 to TRBJ1-6, with the D gene call left open. The DNA sequence reads TGTGCCATCAGTGAGGGTATTAATTCACCCCTCCACTTT. The encoded protein is CAISEGINSPLHF.